Below, one T cell receptor (beta chain) is given with its context. The data originate from a study of control samples from healthy donors and cancer patients. The CDR3 extends over 15 amino acids. Germline loops: CDR1 MNHEY, CDR2 SVGEGT. The ends were cut back, 1 base at V and 6 bases at J, with 12 bases in the middle. The data were produced by immunoSEQ multiplex PCR, yet TCRdb's version contains in-frame clones alone and is incomplete. Among 150,000 to 200,000 clones, approximately 86% were seen once, and the ten largest hold roughly 5%. The sequence was obtained from a woman in her twenties or thirties in good health. The chain links TRBV6-2 or TRBV6-3 to TRBJ2-2; D perhaps matches TRBD1 (5 bases). Input material: blood. The CDR3 loop reads CASSYWAGRSGELFF. The CDR3 coding sequence is TGTGCCAGCAGTTACTGGGCAGGGCGATCCGGGGAGCTGTTTTTT.